This T cell receptor (beta chain) is drawn from a study of blood T cell repertoires in COVID-19. Study overall: The United States, Italy and Spain supplied acute and convalescent COVID-19 samples. PBMCs, B-cell-depleted T cells, or T cells provided the cDNA or gDNA that made up the material.

Under the authors' procedure: From reference gene primer amplification, estimates of nucleated cell counts were derived. Repertoires were generated with immunoSEQ multiplex PCR, while TCRdb's copy carries only in-frame clones and drops some. V and J calls and clone size are those listed in that table; D and trimming were worked out from the DNA. In the table there are some 25,000 clones, approximately 88% of which are singletons. Looked up from germline, CDR1 is KGHSH and CDR2 is LQKENI. V shed 3 bases, J shed 6 bases, and the junction held 6 bases outside the gene matches. The CDR3 covers 14 residues. Those enrolled in Seattle joined during active infection and were followed longitudinally afterward.

This receptor was identified in a man aged 70-80 years with COVID-19, enrolled during active disease. Sequences were obtained from peripheral blood. The chain couples TRBV18 to TRBJ2-7; 9 bases are shared with TRBD2. The CDR3, as DNA: TGTGCCAGCTCACCGACGGGACTAGCCATCGAGCAGTACTTC. Amino acid sequence: CASSPTGLAIEQYF.